Listed below are T cell receptor beta chains from one sample, sequenced in a study of human T cells and chemical hapten exposure. TCRdb re-called the RACE reads through MiXCR, storing one row per CDR3 protein. The data hold 300,000 to 450,000 distinct CDR3 sequences, with 4% to 6% observed a single time. Sequenced here: whole blood, sampled in connection with sensitization to the hapten diphenylcyclopropenone (DPC). The origin of the receptors is a woman aged 45 to 65 with alopecia areata. Some clones in this sample may be carry-over from other donors' samples. The CDR3 runs from the conserved cysteine through the conserved F or W. Fields, in order: V gene, clone size, J gene, D gene, CDR3 protein, CDR3 DNA. The D gene is left open where the match is weak. Expanded clones are given a class, and other clones once, few, many or no size at all.

V gene: TRBV28
clone size: many
J gene: TRBJ1-2
D gene: -
CDR3 protein: CASSLSINYGYTF
CDR3 DNA: TGTGCCAGCAGTTTATCAATTAACTATGGCTACACCTTC

V gene: TRBV12-3/TRBV12-4
clone size: -
J gene: TRBJ1-5
D gene: -
CDR3 protein: CASRPRGYSNQPQHF
CDR3 DNA: TGTGCCAGCAGGCCAAGGGGCTATAGCAATCAGCCCCAGCATTTT

V gene: TRBV20-1
clone size: many
J gene: TRBJ1-1
D gene: -
CDR3 protein: CSAGPGTTEAFF
CDR3 DNA: TGCAGTGCTGGACCCGGGACAACTGAAGCTTTCTTT

V gene: TRBV29-1
clone size: -
J gene: TRBJ2-1
D gene: TRBD2
CDR3 protein: CSVGTSGGAEQFF
CDR3 DNA: TGCAGCGTTGGGACTAGCGGGGGGGCTGAGCAGTTCTTC

V gene: TRBV27
clone size: -
J gene: TRBJ2-7
D gene: -
CDR3 protein: CASSLKGSSYEQYF
CDR3 DNA: TGTGCCAGCAGTTTAAAGGGGAGCTCCTACGAGCAGTACTTC

V gene: TRBV27
clone size: -
J gene: TRBJ2-5
D gene: -
CDR3 protein: CASSFTGSQETQYF
CDR3 DNA: TGTGCCAGCAGTTTTACAGGGTCCCAAGAGACCCAGTACTTC

V gene: TRBV14
clone size: -
J gene: TRBJ2-7
D gene: -
CDR3 protein: CASSQDWPEGDPNEQYF
CDR3 DNA: TGTGCCAGCAGCCAAGATTGGCCCGAGGGAGATCCCAACGAGCAGTACTTC

V gene: TRBV20-1
clone size: many
J gene: TRBJ2-7
D gene: -
CDR3 protein: CSAHGLSSYEQYF
CDR3 DNA: TGCAGTGCTCACGGGCTAAGCTCCTACGAGCAGTACTTC

V gene: TRBV7-9
clone size: -
J gene: TRBJ2-5
D gene: -
CDR3 protein: CASSFVSEETQYF
CDR3 DNA: TGTGCCAGCAGCTTCGTCAGTGAAGAGACCCAGTACTTC

V gene: TRBV10-3
clone size: many
J gene: TRBJ2-3
D gene: -
CDR3 protein: CAISGDGAGDTQYF
CDR3 DNA: TGTGCCATCAGTGGTGACGGGGCTGGAGATACGCAGTATTTT

V gene: TRBV28
clone size: many
J gene: TRBJ2-2
D gene: -
CDR3 protein: CASSSDANTGELFF
CDR3 DNA: TGTGCCAGCAGTTCCGACGCGAACACCGGGGAGCTGTTTTTT

V gene: TRBV5-1
clone size: few
J gene: TRBJ2-3
D gene: -
CDR3 protein: CASSSMGSSTDTQYF
CDR3 DNA: TGCGCCAGCAGCTCCATGGGATCTAGCACAGATACGCAGTATTTT

V gene: TRBV4-1
clone size: few
J gene: TRBJ1-4
D gene: -
CDR3 protein: CASSQVKTPNEKLFF
CDR3 DNA: TGCGCCAGCAGCCAAGTAAAGACGCCTAATGAAAAACTGTTTTTT

V gene: TRBV5-1
clone size: -
J gene: TRBJ2-5
D gene: TRBD1
CDR3 protein: CASSLTGIRETQYF
CDR3 DNA: TGCGCCAGCAGCCTGACAGGGATACGAGAGACCCAGTACTTC

V gene: TRBV14
clone size: -
J gene: TRBJ1-6
D gene: -
CDR3 protein: CASSQELLPNSPLHF
CDR3 DNA: TGTGCCAGCAGCCAAGAGCTCCTTCCGAATTCACCCCTCCACTTT

V gene: TRBV30
clone size: -
J gene: TRBJ2-3
D gene: TRBD1
CDR3 protein: CARGSSGQKTDTQYF
CDR3 DNA: TGTGCCAGGGGATCCTCGGGACAGAAAACAGATACGCAGTATTTT

V gene: TRBV12-3/TRBV12-4
clone size: many
J gene: TRBJ1-2
D gene: -
CDR3 protein: CASSRGGFGASTF
CDR3 DNA: TGTGCCAGCTCCCGGGGGGGCTTTGGAGCATCTACCTTC

V gene: TRBV7-2
clone size: -
J gene: TRBJ1-1
D gene: -
CDR3 protein: CASSLRRGPEAFF
CDR3 DNA: TGTGCCAGCAGCTTAAGGCGTGGCCCCGAAGCTTTCTTT

V gene: TRBV7-2
clone size: many
J gene: TRBJ2-4
D gene: TRBD1
CDR3 protein: CASSFRDSTNQYF
CDR3 DNA: TGTGCCAGCAGCTTCCGGGACAGCACGAATCAGTACTTC

V gene: TRBV20-1
clone size: -
J gene: TRBJ2-7
D gene: TRBD2
CDR3 protein: CSASTTSGGYYEQYF
CDR3 DNA: TGCAGTGCTAGTACGACTAGCGGGGGCTATTACGAGCAGTACTTC

V gene: TRBV2
clone size: -
J gene: TRBJ2-7
D gene: -
CDR3 protein: CASEGSEQYF
CDR3 DNA: TGTGCCAGCGAAGGGTCCGAGCAGTACTTC

V gene: TRBV6-5
clone size: many
J gene: TRBJ2-7
D gene: -
CDR3 protein: CASSYSRVRYEQYF
CDR3 DNA: TGTGCCAGCAGTTACTCGAGGGTCCGGTACGAGCAGTACTTC

V gene: TRBV27
clone size: few
J gene: TRBJ2-7
D gene: TRBD2
CDR3 protein: CASSLLRTSGRNEQYF
CDR3 DNA: TGTGCCAGCAGTTTATTAAGGACTAGCGGGAGGAACGAGCAGTACTTC

V gene: TRBV11-2
clone size: -
J gene: TRBJ2-1
D gene: -
CDR3 protein: CASSLGRASYNEQFF
CDR3 DNA: TGTGCCAGCAGCTTGGGACGTGCCTCCTACAATGAGCAGTTCTTC

V gene: TRBV28
clone size: few
J gene: TRBJ2-1
D gene: -
CDR3 protein: CASSLPTRTGDNEQFF
CDR3 DNA: TGTGCCAGCAGTTTGCCCACTAGAACGGGGGACAATGAGCAGTTCTTC

V gene: TRBV7-9
clone size: few
J gene: TRBJ1-1
D gene: -
CDR3 protein: CASKRNTEAFF
CDR3 DNA: TGTGCCAGTAAGAGGAACACTGAAGCTTTCTTT

V gene: TRBV29-1
clone size: many
J gene: TRBJ2-7
D gene: TRBD1
CDR3 protein: CSVVKRDRAVYEQYF
CDR3 DNA: TGCAGCGTCGTGAAAAGGGACAGGGCCGTCTACGAGCAGTACTTC

V gene: TRBV29-1
clone size: many
J gene: TRBJ2-7
D gene: TRBD1
CDR3 protein: CSVGTGGSYEQYF
CDR3 DNA: TGCAGCGTTGGGACAGGGGGGTCGTACGAGCAGTACTTC

V gene: TRBV9
clone size: many
J gene: TRBJ2-1
D gene: TRBD2
CDR3 protein: CASSSRTSGAYNEQFF
CDR3 DNA: TGTGCCAGCAGCTCTCGGACTAGCGGGGCCTACAATGAGCAGTTCTTC

V gene: TRBV6-1
clone size: -
J gene: TRBJ1-2
D gene: TRBD1
CDR3 protein: CASSDGGGGYGYTF
CDR3 DNA: TGTGCCAGCAGTGATGGAGGGGGCGGCTATGGCTACACCTTC

V gene: TRBV4-3
clone size: many
J gene: TRBJ2-3
D gene: -
CDR3 protein: CASSQEGQAGTQYF
CDR3 DNA: TGCGCCAGCAGCCAAGAGGGGCAGGCTGGTACGCAGTATTTT

V gene: TRBV3-1
clone size: many
J gene: TRBJ2-3
D gene: TRBD2
CDR3 protein: CASSFPTSGGTDTQYF
CDR3 DNA: TGTGCCAGCAGCTTTCCGACTAGCGGGGGAACAGATACGCAGTATTTT

V gene: TRBV29-1
clone size: few
J gene: TRBJ1-5
D gene: TRBD1
CDR3 protein: CSVEDQGVRGNQPQHF
CDR3 DNA: TGCAGCGTTGAAGATCAGGGGGTCCGCGGCAATCAGCCCCAGCATTTT

V gene: TRBV20-1
clone size: few
J gene: TRBJ1-2
D gene: -
CDR3 protein: CSARDSANYGYTF
CDR3 DNA: TGCAGTGCTAGAGATTCGGCTAACTATGGCTACACCTTC

V gene: TRBV20-1
clone size: -
J gene: TRBJ2-1
D gene: -
CDR3 protein: CSARHQGIDNEQFF
CDR3 DNA: TGCAGTGCTAGGCATCAGGGTATCGACAATGAGCAGTTCTTC

V gene: TRBV5-1
clone size: few
J gene: TRBJ1-2
D gene: -
CDR3 protein: CASSLYGVSKNYGYTF
CDR3 DNA: TGCGCCAGCAGCTTGTATGGGGTATCTAAGAACTATGGCTACACCTTC

V gene: TRBV6-5
clone size: many
J gene: TRBJ2-3
D gene: -
CDR3 protein: CASSSTDSPISTDTQYF
CDR3 DNA: TGTGCCAGCAGTTCGACGGACAGTCCCATTAGCACAGATACGCAGTATTTT

V gene: TRBV6-6
clone size: -
J gene: TRBJ2-7
D gene: -
CDR3 protein: CASSYSLDSTLYF
CDR3 DNA: TGTGCCAGCAGTTACTCACTGGACAGCACCTTGTACTTC

V gene: TRBV20-1
clone size: few
J gene: TRBJ2-1
D gene: -
CDR3 protein: CSARVASSSYNEQFF
CDR3 DNA: TGCAGTGCTAGAGTAGCTTCGAGCTCCTACAATGAGCAGTTCTTC

V gene: TRBV21-1
clone size: few
J gene: TRBJ2-5
D gene: -
CDR3 protein: CASSTDVQETQYF
CDR3 DNA: TGTGCCAGCAGCACGGACGTACAAGAGACCCAGTACTTC

V gene: TRBV5-6
clone size: -
J gene: TRBJ1-5
D gene: -
CDR3 protein: CASSLAGGPQHF
CDR3 DNA: TGTGCCAGCAGCTTGGCCGGGGGGCCCCAGCATTTT

V gene: TRBV7-9
clone size: few
J gene: TRBJ1-1
D gene: -
CDR3 protein: CASSTHRDTEAFF
CDR3 DNA: TGTGCCAGCAGTACCCACAGGGACACTGAAGCTTTCTTT

V gene: TRBV7-7
clone size: few
J gene: TRBJ2-1
D gene: -
CDR3 protein: CASSLTLDNEQFF
CDR3 DNA: TGTGCCAGCAGCTTAACGCTTGACAATGAGCAGTTCTTC

V gene: TRBV12-3/TRBV12-4
clone size: many
J gene: TRBJ2-4
D gene: TRBD2
CDR3 protein: CASGTGAGVAKNIQYF
CDR3 DNA: TGTGCCAGCGGGACTGGGGCGGGGGTAGCCAAAAACATTCAGTACTTC

V gene: TRBV7-9
clone size: many
J gene: TRBJ1-5
D gene: -
CDR3 protein: CASSPDSGSNQPQHF
CDR3 DNA: TGTGCCAGCAGCCCCGACAGTGGTAGCAATCAGCCCCAGCATTTT

V gene: TRBV15
clone size: many
J gene: TRBJ1-6
D gene: -
CDR3 protein: CATSRDGGSTRSYNSPLHF
CDR3 DNA: TGTGCCACCAGCAGAGATGGGGGAAGTACGAGATCCTATAATTCACCCCTCCACTTT